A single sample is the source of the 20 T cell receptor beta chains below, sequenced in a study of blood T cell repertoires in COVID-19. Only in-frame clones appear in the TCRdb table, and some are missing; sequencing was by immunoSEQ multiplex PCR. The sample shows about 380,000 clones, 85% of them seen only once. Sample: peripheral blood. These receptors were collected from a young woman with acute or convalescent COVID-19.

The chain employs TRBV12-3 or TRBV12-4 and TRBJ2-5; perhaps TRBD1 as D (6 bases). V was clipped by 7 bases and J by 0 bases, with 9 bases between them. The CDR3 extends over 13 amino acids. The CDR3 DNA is TGTGCCAGCACAGGGGCGGACCAAGAGACCCAGTACTTC. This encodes CASTGADQETQYF.

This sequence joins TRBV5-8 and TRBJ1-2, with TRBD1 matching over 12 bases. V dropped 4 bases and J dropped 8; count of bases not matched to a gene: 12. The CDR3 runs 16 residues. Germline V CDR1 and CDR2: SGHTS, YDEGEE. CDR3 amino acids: CASSPTLGTGGQGYTF. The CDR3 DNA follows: TGTGCCAGCAGCCCGACTTTAGGGACAGGGGGCCAGGGCTACACCTTC.

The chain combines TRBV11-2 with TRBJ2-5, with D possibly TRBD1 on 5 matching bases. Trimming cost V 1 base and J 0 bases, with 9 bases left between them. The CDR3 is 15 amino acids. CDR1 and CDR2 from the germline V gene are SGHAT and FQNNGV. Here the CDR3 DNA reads TGTGCCAGCAGCTTAGGCAGGGTGTACCAAGAGACCCAGTACTTC. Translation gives CASSLGRVYQETQYF.

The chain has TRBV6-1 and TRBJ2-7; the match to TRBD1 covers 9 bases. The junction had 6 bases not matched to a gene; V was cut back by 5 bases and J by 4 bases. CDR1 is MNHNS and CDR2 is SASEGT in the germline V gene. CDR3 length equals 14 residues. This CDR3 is CASSYSGQGYEQYF. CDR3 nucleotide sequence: TGTGCCAGCAGTTATTCGGGACAGGGTTACGAGCAGTACTTC.

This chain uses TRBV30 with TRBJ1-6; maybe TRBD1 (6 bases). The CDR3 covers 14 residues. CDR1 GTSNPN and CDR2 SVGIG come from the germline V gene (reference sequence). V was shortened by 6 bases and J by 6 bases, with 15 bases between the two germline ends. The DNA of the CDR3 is TGTGCCTGTCCGGGACACCGAATTAATTCACCCCTCCACTTT. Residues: CACPGHRINSPLHF.

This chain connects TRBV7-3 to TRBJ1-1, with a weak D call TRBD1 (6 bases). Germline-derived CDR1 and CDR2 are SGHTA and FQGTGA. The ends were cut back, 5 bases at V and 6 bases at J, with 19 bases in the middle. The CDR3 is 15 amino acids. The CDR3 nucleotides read TGTGCCAGCAGCCCCCTCAGGGGTACGGACGCTGAAGCTTTCTTT. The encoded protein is CASSPLRGTDAEAFF.

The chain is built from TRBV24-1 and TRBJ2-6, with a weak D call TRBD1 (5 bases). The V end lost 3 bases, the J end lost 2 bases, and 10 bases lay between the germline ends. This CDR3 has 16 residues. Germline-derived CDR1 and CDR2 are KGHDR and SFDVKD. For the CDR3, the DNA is TGTGCCACCAGTGATCACGTACAGGCTGGGGCCAACGTCCTGACTTTC. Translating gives CATSDHVQAGANVLTF.

The chain's CDR3 is CASSQDIGRAGVYTQYF. As DNA, the CDR3 is TGCGCCAGCAGCCAAGATATCGGGAGGGCCGGGGTATATACGCAGTATTTT. The chain combines TRBV4-1 with TRBJ2-3; 8 positions agree with TRBD2. The CDR3 sequence is 17 residues long. The V and J ends lost 0 bases and 7 bases, in that order; junction bases with no gene match: 12. CDR1 and CDR2 from the germline V gene are MGHRA and YSYEKL.

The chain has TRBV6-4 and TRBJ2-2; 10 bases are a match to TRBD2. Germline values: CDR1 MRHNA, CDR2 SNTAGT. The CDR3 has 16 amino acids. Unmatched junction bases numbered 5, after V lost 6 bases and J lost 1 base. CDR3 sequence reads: CASSLGLAVNTGELFF. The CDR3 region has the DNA TGTGCCAGCAGCCTCGGACTAGCGGTGAACACCGGGGAGCTGTTTTTT.

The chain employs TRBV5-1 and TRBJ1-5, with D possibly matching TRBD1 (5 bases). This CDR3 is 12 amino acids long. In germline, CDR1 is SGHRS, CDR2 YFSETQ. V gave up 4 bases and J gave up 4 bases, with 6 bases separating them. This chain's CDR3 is CASSGGNQPQHF. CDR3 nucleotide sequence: TGCGCCAGCAGCGGGGGGAATCAGCCCCAGCATTTT.

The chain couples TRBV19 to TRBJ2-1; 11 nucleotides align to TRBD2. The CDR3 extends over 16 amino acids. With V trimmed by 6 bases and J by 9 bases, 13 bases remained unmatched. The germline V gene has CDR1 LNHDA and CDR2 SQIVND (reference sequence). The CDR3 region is CASSLLAGGPRGEQFF. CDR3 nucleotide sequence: TGTGCCAGTAGCTTATTAGCGGGAGGGCCGAGGGGTGAGCAGTTCTTC.

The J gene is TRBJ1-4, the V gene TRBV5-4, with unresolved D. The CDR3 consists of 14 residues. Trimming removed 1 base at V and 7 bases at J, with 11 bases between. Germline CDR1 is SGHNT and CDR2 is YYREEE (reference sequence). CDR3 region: CASSLRLRGEKLFF. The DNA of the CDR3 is TGTGCCAGCAGCTTGAGGCTACGGGGTGAAAAACTGTTTTTT.

The CDR3 sequence: CASSPRRKGVSTDTQYF. In nucleotides, the CDR3 is TGTGCCAGCAGTCCACGCAGAAAGGGGGTGAGTACAGATACGCAGTATTTT. V gene TRBV27 combines with J gene TRBJ2-3; a weak D match, TRBD1 (6 bases). Germline CDR1 reads MNHEY; CDR2 reads SMNVEV (reference sequence). V was trimmed by 5 bases and J by 3 bases, leaving 21 bases between them. The CDR3 runs to 17 residues.

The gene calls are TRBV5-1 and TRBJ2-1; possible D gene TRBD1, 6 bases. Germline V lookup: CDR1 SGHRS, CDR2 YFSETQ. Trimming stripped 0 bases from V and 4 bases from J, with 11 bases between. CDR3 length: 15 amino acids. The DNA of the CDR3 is TGCGCCAGCAGCTTGGGGTCGGACAGATACAATGAGCAGTTCTTC. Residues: CASSLGSDRYNEQFF. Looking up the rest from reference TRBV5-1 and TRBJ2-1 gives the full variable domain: KAGVTQTPRYLIKTRGQQVTLSCSPISGHRSVSWYQQTPGQGLQFLFEYFSETQRNKGNFPGRFSGRQFSNSRSEMNVSTLELGDSALYLCASSLGSDRYNEQFFGPGTRLTVL.

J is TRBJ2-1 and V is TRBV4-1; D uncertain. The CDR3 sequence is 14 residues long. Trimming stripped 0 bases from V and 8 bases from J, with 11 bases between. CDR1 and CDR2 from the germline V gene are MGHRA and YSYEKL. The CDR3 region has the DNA TGCGCCAGCAGCCAAGAGAGCCCGTCCTATGAGCAGTTCTTC. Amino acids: CASSQESPSYEQFF.

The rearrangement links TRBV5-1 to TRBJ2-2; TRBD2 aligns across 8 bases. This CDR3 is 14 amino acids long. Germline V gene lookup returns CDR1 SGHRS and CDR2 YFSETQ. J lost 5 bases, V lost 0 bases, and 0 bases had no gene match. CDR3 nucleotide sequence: TGCGCCAGCAGCTTGGGCGGGAGGACCGGGGAGCTGTTTTTT. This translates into CASSLGGRTGELFF.

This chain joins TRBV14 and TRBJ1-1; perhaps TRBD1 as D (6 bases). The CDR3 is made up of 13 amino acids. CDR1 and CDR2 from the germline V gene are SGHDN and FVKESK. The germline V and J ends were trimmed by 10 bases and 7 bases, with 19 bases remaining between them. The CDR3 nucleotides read TGTGCCAATCAAGCCACAGGGTCCAATGAAGCTTTCTTT. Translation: CANQATGSNEAFF.

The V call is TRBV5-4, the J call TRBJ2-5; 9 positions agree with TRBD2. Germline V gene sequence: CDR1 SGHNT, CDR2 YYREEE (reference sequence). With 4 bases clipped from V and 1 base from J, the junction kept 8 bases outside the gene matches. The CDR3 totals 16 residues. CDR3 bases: TGTGCCAGCAGCCCTGCCGGGACTAGCTCCCAAGAGACCCAGTACTTC. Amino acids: CASSPAGTSSQETQYF.

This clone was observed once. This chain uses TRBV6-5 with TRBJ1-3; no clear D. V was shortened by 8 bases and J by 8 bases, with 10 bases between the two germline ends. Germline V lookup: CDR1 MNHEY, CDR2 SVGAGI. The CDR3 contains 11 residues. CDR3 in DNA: TGTGCCAGCTCCCGCGGGGACACCATATATTTT. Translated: CASSRGDTIYF.

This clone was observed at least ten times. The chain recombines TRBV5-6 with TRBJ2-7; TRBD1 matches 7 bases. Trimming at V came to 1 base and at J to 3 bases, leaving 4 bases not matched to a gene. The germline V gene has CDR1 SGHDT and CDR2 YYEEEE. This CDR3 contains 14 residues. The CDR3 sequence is CASSLSTGIYEQYF. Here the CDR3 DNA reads TGTGCCAGCAGCTTGTCGACAGGGATCTACGAGCAGTACTTC. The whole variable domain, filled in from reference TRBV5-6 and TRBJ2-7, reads DAGVTQSPTHLIKTRGQQVTLRCSPKSGHDTVSWYQQALGQGPQFIFQYYEEEERQRGNFPDRFSGHQFPNYSSELNVNALLLGDSALYLCASSLSTGIYEQYFGPGTRLTVT.